These 7 T cell receptor beta chains were sequenced from one sample in a study of Ad26.COV2.S vaccination and SARS-CoV-2 variants. Treatment denoted: roughly 20 received Ad26.COV2.S at low or high dose, single or two shots; about 5 received placebo; per-sample allocation not given. Sampling happened 63 days after the first vaccine or placebo injection. Using immunoSEQ multiplex PCR, the repertoire was profiled, and TCRdb retains in-frame clones only, with some absent. This table holds more than 300,000 clones, 65% to 90% found once. The material was peripheral blood, obtained in a trial of Ad26.COV2.S vaccine versus placebo. The receptor set was obtained from a person between 18 and 65 years old who received the Ad26.COV2.S COVID-19 vaccine or a placebo.

As to this clone: Within the sample, other DNA sequences also encode this same CDR3. J is TRBJ2-1 and V is TRBV12-3 or TRBV12-4; the D is unclear. V was trimmed by 5 bases and J by 0 bases, leaving 5 bases between them. CDR3 length equals 13 residues. This CDR3 is CASSPSSYNEQFF. CDR3 in DNA: TGTGCCAGCAGTCCGAGCTCCTACAATGAGCAGTTCTTC.

CDR3 region: CASSFPGRGPYEQYF. The CDR3, as DNA: TGTGCCAGCAGCTTCCCCGGCCGAGGCCCCTACGAGCAGTACTTC. J is TRBJ2-7 and V is TRBV3-1 (or the pseudogene TRBV3-2); no clear D. The CDR3 extends over 15 amino acids. The germline gives CDR1 LGHDT, CDR2 YNNKEL (reference sequence). Trimming removed 5 bases at V and 2 bases at J, with 16 bases between.

The V call is TRBV18, the J call TRBJ1-4; D ambiguous. The V and J ends lost 2 bases and 4 bases respectively, with 11 bases between them. The CDR3 is made up of 15 amino acids. Germline V gene sequence: CDR1 KGHSH, CDR2 LQKENI. The CDR3 loop is CASSPAERFNEKLFF. The CDR3 DNA reads TGTGCCAGCTCACCAGCGGAGAGGTTTAATGAAAAACTGTTTTTT.

The V gene is TRBV13, the J gene TRBJ2-7; TRBD1 agrees at 8 bases. Germline CDR1 is PRHDT and CDR2 is FYEKMQ (reference sequence). This CDR3 is built from 15 residues. With 5 bases clipped from V and 0 bases from J, the junction kept 6 bases outside the gene matches. This CDR3 is CASSPGDRSSYEQYF. DNA of the CDR3: TGTGCCAGCAGCCCGGGGGACAGGAGCTCCTACGAGCAGTACTTC.

The table lists this clone with a count of one. Other DNA sequences from this sample encode an identical CDR3 as well. V usage is TRBV6-2 or TRBV6-3 and J usage is TRBJ1-5; D is ambiguous. The CDR3 covers 12 residues. Looked up from germline, CDR1 is MNHEY and CDR2 is SVGEGT. Trimming shortened V by 2 bases and J by 4 bases, and 3 bases separated the two germline ends. In DNA, the CDR3 is TGTGCCAGCAGTTACAGAAATCAGCCCCAGCATTTT. Translated, it gives CASSYRNQPQHF.

V usage is TRBV5-4 and J usage is TRBJ2-2; the D is unclear. V lost 4 bases and J lost 3, with 4 bases in between. This CDR3 has 12 residues. Germline loops: CDR1 SGHNT, CDR2 YYREEE (reference sequence). CDR3 sequence (DNA): TGTGCCAGCAGCCAATACACCGGGGAGCTGTTTTTT. It encodes CASSQYTGELFF.

The chain joins TRBV28 to TRBJ2-7; TRBD1 aligns across 7 bases. Germline lookup yields CDR1 MDHEN and CDR2 SYDVKM. The CDR3 loop spans 12 amino acids. The J segment lost 5 bases and the V segment lost 6 bases, leaving 4 bases of the junction unmatched. CDR3: CASSLGGNEQYF. CDR3 DNA sequence: TGTGCCAGCAGCCTAGGGGGCAACGAGCAGTACTTC.